Included here is one T cell receptor beta chain sequence, with context. Produced via immunoSEQ multiplex PCR; TCRdb's table is partial and in-frame only. The sample consists of 95,000 to 150,000 clones, roughly 90% of them appearing once. This sample was taken from a study of blood T cell repertoires in COVID-19. Germline V gives CDR1 SEHNR, CDR2 FQNEAQ (reference sequence). Germline trimming cut 5 bases from V and 1 base from J; bases unmatched to any gene: 13. The CDR3 covers 18 residues. This clonotype was sampled from a man in his forties or fifties with acute or convalescent COVID-19. The sample taken for sequencing was peripheral blood. J is TRBJ2-2 and V is TRBV7-9; 7 nucleotides agree with TRBD1. This CDR3 reads CASSGYELQGKNTGELFF. The CDR3 region has the DNA TGTGCCAGCAGCGGATATGAATTACAGGGGAAGAACACCGGGGAGCTGTTTTTT.